This T cell receptor (beta chain) comes out of a study of OX40 agonist ivuxolimab in advanced cancers. About the research overall: The study reported partial responses in three patients: one hepatocellular carcinoma, two cutaneous melanoma. Study results and limitations: CD8+ T cells (on average) carried more expanded clones than CD4+ T cells.

Autoimmune disease history or systemic immunosuppression led to patient exclusion. Samples of blood were obtained at baseline, on cycle 4 day 1, and on cycle 7 day 1. Repertoires were generated with immunoSEQ multiplex PCR, while TCRdb's copy carries only in-frame clones and drops some. The sample lists roughly 60,000 clones, roughly 86% occurring once. As regards this clone: Its antigen is unidentified.

This clonotype was obtained from an adult with an advanced solid tumor such as melanoma, head and neck, liver or kidney cancer. Here the sequenced sample was CD4+ or CD8+ T cells sorted from blood, taken in a trial of the OX40 agonist ivuxolimab.

The CDR3 sequence: CASSETRETEAFF. CDR3 nucleotide sequence: TGTGCCAGCAGTGAAACCAGGGAGACTGAAGCTTTCTTT. V usage is TRBV6-1 and J usage is TRBJ1-1, with a weak D call TRBD1 (5 bases). The CDR3 totals 13 residues. From germline, CDR1 is MNHNS and CDR2 SASEGT. V dropped 2 bases and J dropped 5 bases, with 9 bases sitting between them.